This T cell receptor beta chain was documented in a study of blood T cell repertoires in COVID-19. Study details: From the United States, Italy and Spain came samples of acute and convalescent COVID-19. Sample material is recorded as cDNA or gDNA derived from T cells, B-cell-depleted T cells, or PBMCs.

Per the original methods: Nucleated cell counts were estimated from reference gene primer amplification. Profiling relied on immunoSEQ multiplex PCR, and the TCRdb table lists in-frame clones only, not all of them. V and J calls and clone size are those listed in that table; D and trimming were worked out from the DNA. Among around 130,000 clones listed, approximately 80% were seen once. This CDR3 region has 14 residues. Trimming left V 1 base short and J 4 bases short, with 9 bases between. Germline V lookup: CDR1 SGHTA, CDR2 FQGNSA. The sequencing input was peripheral blood. This chain links TRBV7-2 with TRBJ2-3; D uncertain. The TCR comes from a man aged 45-60 years with acute or convalescent COVID-19. The CDR3 spells CASSLVFQSDTQYF. CDR3 DNA: TGTGCCAGCAGCTTAGTCTTCCAGTCAGATACGCAGTATTTT.